A selection of T cell receptor beta chains follows, all from one sample in a study of blood T cell repertoires in COVID-19. This table comes from immunoSEQ multiplex PCR, and its TCRdb copy is limited to in-frame clones, with some not included. The table includes about 97,000 clones, roughly four fifths detected once. Sequencing was carried out using peripheral blood. All receptors come from a man in his forties with active or convalescent COVID-19. Each CDR3 is given with its conserved first and last residue. D genes are given only for firm matches. Part of the rows lack a size; the others show once, few, many or a class for expanded clones.

TRBJ1-1 | TRBV20-1 | NA | NA | CSSSVTGNTEAFF | TGCAGTTCCAGTGTGACGGGGAACACTGAAGCTTTCTTT
TRBJ2-2 | TRBV28 | NA | TRBD1 | CASRDGQVGNTGELFF | TGTGCCAGCAGAGACGGACAGGTTGGGAACACCGGGGAGCTGTTTTTT
TRBJ2-2 | TRBV24-1 | NA | TRBD1 | CATSDPGTDTGELFF | TGTGCCACCAGTGACCCCGGGACAGACACCGGGGAGCTGTTTTTT
TRBJ1-5 | TRBV30 | NA | NA | CAWSLNPGRSNQPQHF | TGTGCCTGGAGTTTGAACCCCGGGAGGAGCAATCAGCCCCAGCATTTT
TRBJ2-1 | TRBV5-6 | NA | TRBD2 | CASSPTSGGYNEQFF | TGTGCCAGCAGCCCTACTAGCGGGGGGTACAATGAGCAGTTCTTC
TRBJ2-2 | TRBV6-6 | NA | NA | CASSPLGLRTGELFF | TGTGCCAGCAGTCCTTTGGGCCTAAGGACCGGGGAGCTGTTTTTT
TRBJ1-2 | TRBV19 | NA | TRBD1 | CASSMMVTGGQGGYTF | TGTGCCAGTAGTATGATGGTCACAGGGGGGCAAGGCGGCTACACCTTC
TRBJ2-1 | TRBV5-1 | few | TRBD1 | CATTVNSGQLYNEQFF | TGCGCCACCACAGTGAACTCGGGACAGCTCTACAATGAGCAGTTCTTC
TRBJ2-7 | TRBV12-5 | NA | TRBD1 | CASGPQDRGEQYF | TGTGCTAGTGGTCCTCAGGACAGGGGCGAGCAGTACTTC
TRBJ2-1 | TRBV5-1 | NA | TRBD2 | CASSLTGTSSDEQFF | TGCGCCAGCAGCTTGACAGGGACTAGTAGCGATGAGCAGTTCTTC
TRBJ1-2 | TRBV7-2 | NA | NA | CASSLPGEPEVGYTF | TGTGCCAGCAGCCTCCCCGGGGAGCCTGAGGTTGGCTACACCTTC
TRBJ1-2 | TRBV11-2 | NA | NA | CASSLQGSNYGYTF | TGTGCCAGCAGCTTACAGGGGTCAAACTATGGCTACACCTTC
TRBJ2-7 | TRBV27 | NA | NA | CATSRDNSYEQYF | TGTGCCACCTCACGGGACAACTCCTACGAGCAGTACTTC
TRBJ2-7 | TRBV7-2 | few | TRBD2 | CASSLGLAGTYEQYF | TGTGCCAGCAGCTTAGGACTAGCGGGGACCTACGAGCAGTACTTC